Sequencing of this T cell receptor beta chain was carried out in a study of T cells after posttransplantation cyclophosphamide (TCRdb year 2016). General notes on the study: T cell repertoire reconstitution was tracked by TRB sequencing after myeloablative bone marrow transplantation in which posttransplantation cyclophosphamide was used as GVHD prophylaxis. Up to 3 additional blood samples from 2 to 5.2 years after transplant were also TRB-sequenced in 3 patients, as was pretransplant blood from several patients. TRA and TRB clonality were tightly correlated in about ten samples, so subsequent TCR analyses focused on TRB only. Public TRB sequences were compared against a database of over 3,000 sequences linked to responses to pathogens, tumor antigens, self-antigens and alloantigens. Antigen receptor sequencing covered samples from 35 PTCy-treated patients and 16 of their related bone marrow donors. TRB sequencing was performed on blood from all 35 or so PTCy patients with 1-year posttransplant specimens. On the study overall, not on this receptor specifically: Donor-recipient similarity was low at 1-2 months but increased during the first year, and donor CD8+ memory clones often dominated later blood repertoires. Across under 50 patients, recipient CMV seropositivity and CMV reactivation were highly associated with TRB clonality; PTCy diversity was similar to CNI/methotrexate controls. The TRB repertoires of T cells infiltrating skin or the GI tract showed only limited overlap with the TRB repertoires found in blood.

TRB sequencing was run on genomic DNA with either the immunoSEQ assay at survey resolution or the hsTCRB kit. As for the original processing: Initial read processing used immunoSEQ software, and repertoire analyses used the LymphoSeq R package. Clonality was calculated as 1 minus normalized Shannon entropy, and the Gini coefficient was also calculated for each TRB dataset. Phenotypes of unsorted samples were inferred by mapping TRB sequences from sorted subsets of the recipient or donor onto the same recipient's unsorted samples. TCRdb's version of the immuneACCESS table is confined to in-frame rearrangements and falls short of the full clone set. An unresolved V gene accounts for under half of the shortfall where checked; the remainder is of unknown origin. V and J calls and clone size are copied from that table; D and trimming were computed from the DNA. The sample table holds around 22,000 clones, of which 85% to 90% were seen once. The biggest ten clones account for about an eighth of the sample.

The CDR3 is 13 amino acids long, termini counted. Only CDR3 DNA is held: 39 bases, read in frame from base 1. Trimming takes 6 bases from V and 2 bases from J, and the germline ends sit 7 bases apart. In the germline V gene, CDR1 corresponds to MDHEN and CDR2 to SYDVKM. In the case of this clone: Its cognate antigen has yet to be identified. This likely comes from a read error, as the CDR3 has no conserved phenylalanine or tryptophan at its end.

Per the publication, the treatment or condition label means: high-dose cyclophosphamide on days +3 and +4 as single-agent GVHD prophylaxis. PTCy patients received busulfan and fludarabine conditioning, a related or unrelated marrow graft, and cyclophosphamide on days +3 and +4. The PTCy-treated patients were enrolled in a prospective multi-institutional clinical trial. Mononuclear cells from peripheral blood and bone marrow were separated by Ficoll-Hypaque density centrifugation and then cryopreserved. The clonotype originates from a female patient in her 30s who received an allogeneic stem cell transplant from an unrelated donor, was CMV-positive, and had no GVHD. Some T cells may be donor cells from the graft after a transplant. The starting material was PBMCs, obtained after allogeneic stem cell transplant with posttransplant cyclophosphamide. The sequence is built from TRBV28 and TRBJ2-2; the D gene cannot be named for sure. This receptor has the CDR3 CASRTLNTGELFS. In nucleotides, the sequence is TGTGCCAGCAGAACCCTTAACACCGGGGAGCTGTTTTCT.